Presented here are 13 T cell receptor beta chains from one specimen sequenced in a study of blood T cell repertoires in COVID-19. The data were produced by immunoSEQ multiplex PCR, yet TCRdb's version contains in-frame clones alone and is incomplete. The repertoire holds approximately 280,000 clones, with around 85% as singletons. Sequencing was performed on peripheral blood. The source is a woman younger than 45 who had recovered from COVID-19.

This chain links TRBV7-9 with TRBJ1-2; 9 nucleotides line up with TRBD1. V lost 5 bases and J lost 7; bases outside the gene matches: 11. The CDR3 totals 15 residues. Looked up from germline, CDR1 is SEHNR and CDR2 is FQNEAQ (reference sequence). CDR3 amino acids: CASSPSYGTGSGYTF. DNA for the CDR3: TGTGCCAGCAGCCCGTCTTACGGGACAGGGTCTGGCTACACCTTC.

The chain links TRBV18 to TRBJ1-2; 9 bases are shared with TRBD1. The CDR3 covers 15 residues. V lost 6 bases, J lost 2 bases, and 7 bases stayed unmatched. Germline CDR1 KGHSH, CDR2 LQKENI. The chain's CDR3 is CASSQQGAENYGYTF. CDR3 in DNA: TGTGCCAGCTCGCAACAGGGGGCGGAAAACTATGGCTACACCTTC.

The chain is built from TRBV11-2 and TRBJ1-3; no firm D call. The V end was cut by 0 bases, the J end by 2 bases, with 11 bases between. Germline V lookup: CDR1 SGHAT, CDR2 FQNNGV. The CDR3 length is 16 residues. CDR3 in amino acids: CASSLDLRVTGNTIYF. The CDR3 DNA reads as TGTGCCAGCAGCTTAGACCTCCGGGTAACTGGAAACACCATATATTTT.

The rearrangement links TRBV28 to TRBJ1-5; D remains unclear. Trimming stripped 3 bases from V and 7 bases from J, with 13 bases between. Germline CDR1 is MDHEN and CDR2 is SYDVKM. This CDR3 is 14 amino acids long. The CDR3 sequence: CASSLPHGGQPQHF. The CDR3 DNA reads as TGTGCCAGCAGTTTGCCGCATGGAGGACAGCCCCAGCATTTT.

The chain links TRBV5-1 to TRBJ1-2; TRBD1 matches at 9 bases. Germline loops: CDR1 SGHRS, CDR2 YFSETQ. This CDR3 has 15 amino acids. The V segment lost 3 bases and the J segment 3 bases; nucleotides outside the gene matches: 6. The CDR3 DNA reads as TGCGCCAGCAGCTGGGGACAGGGCCCCTACTATGGCTACACCTTC. Translated, it gives CASSWGQGPYYGYTF.

The genes are TRBV19 and TRBJ2-7, with 10 bases fitting TRBD1. Trimming took 8 bases from V and 3 from J; bases not matched to a gene: 4. This CDR3 comprises 13 residues. Germline assignment: CDR1 LNHDA and CDR2 SQIVND (reference sequence). CDR3: CASVGTGVYEQYF. The CDR3 DNA reads TGTGCCAGTGTGGGGACAGGGGTCTACGAGCAGTACTTC. Drawing the rest from reference TRBV19 and TRBJ2-7, the complete variable domain is DGGITQSPKYLFRKEGQNVTLSCEQNLNHDAMYWYRQDPGQGLRLIYYSQIVNDFQKGDIAEGYSVSREKKESFPLTVTSAQKNPTAFYLCASVGTGVYEQYFGPGTRLTVT.

V gene TRBV10-1 combines with J gene TRBJ1-2, with D perhaps TRBD1 (6 bases). The CDR3 is made up of 15 amino acids. Trimming pared 3 bases from V and 6 bases from J, leaving 17 bases between. CDR1 and CDR2 (germline): WNHNN, SYGVQD (reference sequence). The CDR3 DNA is TGCGCCAGCAGTGAAGGTGGGGGCGGACGGGATGGCTACACCTTC. The encoded protein is CASSEGGGGRDGYTF.

This chain links TRBV6-2 or TRBV6-3 with TRBJ2-4; 7 bases fit TRBD1. The CDR3 runs to 17 residues. Looked up from germline, CDR1 is MNHEY and CDR2 is SVGEGT. V lost 2 bases and J lost 0; bases outside the gene matches: 7. CDR3 sequence: CASSYRPGGLAKNIQYF. CDR3 nucleotide sequence: TGTGCCAGCAGTTACCGGCCAGGGGGTCTAGCCAAAAACATTCAGTACTTC.

The rearrangement joins TRBV6-5 to TRBJ2-1; 10 positions agree with TRBD2. The germline V gene encodes CDR1 MNHEY and CDR2 SVGAGI. The CDR3 extends over 15 amino acids. V lost 3 bases to trimming and J lost 8 bases; unmatched junction nucleotides: 7. CDR3 in DNA: TGTGCCAGCAGTTATACTAGCGGGGTTCAAGATGAGCAGTTCTTC. Translated, it gives CASSYTSGVQDEQFF.

This clone was seen a handful of times. The chain couples TRBV7-8 to TRBJ1-2; the D gene is possibly TRBD1 (6 bases). V was pared by 5 bases and J by 1 base, with 14 bases between. The V gene's germline CDR1 is SGHVS and CDR2 FQNEAQ. The CDR3 length is 15 residues. The CDR3 region is CASSPGAWDNYGYTF. CDR3 sequence (DNA): TGTGCCAGCAGCCCAGGGGCCTGGGATAACTATGGCTACACCTTC.

The chain has TRBV6-2 or TRBV6-3 and TRBJ1-5, with D possibly matching TRBD1 (5 bases). The ends were cut back, 2 bases at V and 4 bases at J, with 15 bases in the middle. CDR1 MNHEY and CDR2 SVGEGT come from the germline V gene. The CDR3 runs 16 residues. CDR3 loop: CASSYPPRTTNQPQHF. CDR3 DNA: TGTGCCAGCAGTTACCCCCCCAGGACAACTAATCAGCCCCAGCATTTT.

This chain joins TRBV4-1 and TRBJ1-4, with D uncertain. This CDR3 contains 13 residues. Germline-derived CDR1 and CDR2 are MGHRA and YSYEKL. V lost 3 bases and J lost 8, with 10 bases in between. For the CDR3, the DNA is TGCGCCAGCAGCCATACGCCTATGGAAAAACTGTTTTTT. Amino acid sequence: CASSHTPMEKLFF.

The CDR3 spells CASSLSQRSHTEAFF. The CDR3 DNA reads as TGCGCCAGCAGCCTTAGCCAGAGATCACACACTGAAGCTTTCTTT. The rearrangement joins TRBV5-1 to TRBJ1-1; D not certain. The CDR3 loop spans 15 amino acids. Trimming cost V 4 bases and J 3 bases, with 16 bases left between them. Germline V gene lookup returns CDR1 SGHRS and CDR2 YFSETQ.